The 9 T cell receptor beta chains below come from one sample, sequenced in a study of T-cell memory formation after mild COVID-19. TCRdb reprocessed the 5' RACE reads with MiXCR, giving one entry per CDR3 protein. The table shows 450,000 to 650,000 distinct CDR3 sequences, with roughly 20% occurring only once. The sequencing input was PBMCs or a T cell subset sorted from them (not recorded which). These receptors originate from an adult woman who had mild COVID-19 (a few samples of this study predate the infection). Cell type and time point are not known.

In nucleotides, the CDR3 is TGTGCCAGCAGCTTTATTTCCGGGACAGGACTGGATGGCTACACCTTC. This sequence encodes CASSFISGTGLDGYTF. V gene TRBV7-9 combines with J gene TRBJ1-2; TRBD1 agrees at 8 bases. The germline gives CDR1 SEHNR, CDR2 FQNEAQ (reference sequence). This CDR3 comprises 16 residues. V lost 3 bases, J lost 6 bases, and 12 bases stayed unmatched.

This clonotype was seen more than once but under ten times. The rearrangement uses TRBV2 and TRBJ1-5; tentative D call: TRBD1 (5 bases). The CDR3 has 15 amino acids. Looked up from germline, CDR1 is SNHLY and CDR2 is FYNNEI. V lost 1 base and J 4 bases, leaving 11 bases between the germline ends. The CDR3: CASSEGGARNQPQHF. DNA of the CDR3: TGTGCCAGCAGTGAAGGAGGGGCACGTAATCAGCCCCAGCATTTT. The whole variable domain, remainder taken from reference TRBV2 and TRBJ1-5, is EPEVTQTPSHQVTQMGQEVILRCVPISNHLYFYWYRQILGQKVEFLVSFYNNEISEKSEIFDDQFSVERPDGSNFTLKIRSTKLEDSAMYFCASSEGGARNQPQHFGDGTRLSIL.

The sample holds many counts of this clonotype. The CDR3 bases are TGCAGTGCTAGAGATGCTGGGGGACAATACAATGAGCAGTTCTTC. Translating gives CSARDAGGQYNEQFF. The chain carries TRBV20-1 and TRBJ2-1; weak D call: TRBD1 (6 bases). The CDR3 covers 15 residues. The V gene's germline CDR1 is DFQATT and CDR2 SNEGSKA (reference sequence). Trimming pared 0 bases from V and 4 bases from J, leaving 13 bases between.

A few counts support this clonotype. The chain employs TRBV7-8 and TRBJ2-3, with a possible D match to TRBD2 (6 bases). This CDR3 comprises 15 residues. V lost 4 bases to trimming and J lost 6 bases, with 17 bases between them. Germline CDR1 and CDR2: SGHVS and FQNEAQ. This CDR3 is CASSSTGGPGDTQYF. CDR3 nucleotides: TGTGCCAGCAGCTCCACCGGAGGGCCAGGGGATACGCAGTATTTT.

V gene TRBV12-3 or TRBV12-4 combines with J gene TRBJ1-6; D gene ambiguous. This CDR3 comprises 13 residues. V lost 11 bases and J 0 bases, leaving 8 bases between the germline ends. The CDR3 bases are TGTGCCTCCGCGGGCTCCTATAATTCACCCCTCCACTTT. It yields the protein CASAGSYNSPLHF.

This clonotype appeared many times. The gene calls are TRBV12-3 or TRBV12-4 and TRBJ2-1; the D gene is possibly TRBD1 (7 bases). The V end lost 6 bases, the J end lost 0 bases, and 27 bases lay between the germline ends. The CDR3 runs 20 residues. As DNA, the CDR3 is TGTGCCAGCAGATATAGCGCCTTGGGGGGACAGAGAAGCTCCTACAATGAGCAGTTCTTC. Protein sequence: CASRYSALGGQRSSYNEQFF.

The chain joins TRBV20-1 to TRBJ2-1; TRBD2 matches 7 bases. Germline CDR1 and CDR2: DFQATT and SNEGSKA (reference sequence). V lost 0 bases and J lost 7; bases outside the gene matches: 9. This CDR3 is built from 15 residues. CDR3 residues: CSARDSSGQRNEQFF. CDR3 DNA sequence: TGCAGTGCTAGAGATTCTAGCGGACAAAGGAATGAGCAGTTCTTC.

A few counts support this clonotype. This chain joins TRBV9 and TRBJ2-1; D possibly corresponds to TRBD1 (5 bases). From germline, CDR1 is SGDLS and CDR2 YYNGEE. This CDR3 contains 14 residues. V was cut by 4 bases and J by 8 bases, with 16 bases left in between. The CDR3 reads CASSKGRNHDEQFF. CDR3 coding DNA: TGTGCCAGCAGCAAGGGGCGTAATCACGATGAGCAGTTCTTC.

This clonotype was observed a few times. V gene TRBV5-1 combines with J gene TRBJ2-7; maybe TRBD1 (6 bases). This CDR3 is 13 amino acids long. V lost 5 bases and J 1 base, leaving 10 bases between the germline ends. Per germline, CDR1 SGHRS and CDR2 YFSETQ. CDR3 protein: CASSQQGSYEQYF. CDR3 bases: TGCGCCAGCAGTCAGCAGGGGTCCTACGAGCAGTACTTC.